This record covers a single TCR beta chain. The data originate from a study of regulatory T cells in long-lasting Graves disease. Per the germline V gene, CDR1 is DFQATT and CDR2 is SNEGSKA (reference sequence). This CDR3 has 13 residues. After removal of 6 bases from V and 5 bases from J, the junction contained 9 bases not matched to a gene. To make TCR beta libraries, researchers used iRepertoire HTBI primers and Arm-PCR of CDR3 regions. TCRdb re-called the multiplex PCR reads through MiXCR, storing one row per CDR3 protein. The table shows about 530,000 distinct CDR3 sequences, with roughly 15% occurring only once. Indicated time point: newly diagnosed GD, antithyroid drugs for less than 3 months. Extracted RNA from PBMCs served as the source of the TCR library. The sample also formed part of further work on T cells in Graves' hyperthyroidism and ophthalmopathy. That report adds: The HTBI primer set served for first-round RT-PCR of the TCR CDR3.

This sample comprised peripheral blood mononuclear cells (PBMCs), obtained at new diagnosis, from a patient treated with antithyroid drugs. The genes are TRBV20-1 and TRBJ1-2; 7 bases agree with TRBD1. The clonotype originates from a woman in her forties or fifties with Graves disease. The chain's CDR3 is CSAGRQGLYGYTF. The CDR3 DNA follows: TGCAGTGCCGGTCGACAGGGATTATATGGCTACACCTTC.